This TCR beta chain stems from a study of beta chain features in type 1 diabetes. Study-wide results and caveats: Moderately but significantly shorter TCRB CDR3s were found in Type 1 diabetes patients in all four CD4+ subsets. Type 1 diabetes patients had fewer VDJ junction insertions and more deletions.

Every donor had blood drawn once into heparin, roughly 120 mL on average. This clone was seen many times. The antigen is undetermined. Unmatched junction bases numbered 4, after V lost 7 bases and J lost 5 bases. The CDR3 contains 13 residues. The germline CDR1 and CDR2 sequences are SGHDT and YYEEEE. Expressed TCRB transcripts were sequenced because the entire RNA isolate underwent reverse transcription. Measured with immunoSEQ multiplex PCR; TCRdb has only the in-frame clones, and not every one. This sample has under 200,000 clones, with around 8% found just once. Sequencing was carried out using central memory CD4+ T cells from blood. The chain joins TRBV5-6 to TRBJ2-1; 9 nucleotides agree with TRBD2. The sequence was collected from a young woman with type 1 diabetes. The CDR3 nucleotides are TGTGCCAGCGCGGGGGGGCTTAACAATGAGCAGTTCTTC. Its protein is CASAGGLNNEQFF.